The 13 T cell receptor beta chains reported below all come from one sample, sequenced in a study of CD8 T cells in ankylosing spondylitis. TCRdb redid the calling of the 5' RACE reads with MiXCR, one entry per CDR3 protein. The table records 150,000 to 200,000 distinct CDR3 sequences, approximately 16% of them present only once. Sequenced sample: blood, either unsorted or a sorted T cell fraction (not recorded which). These receptors originate from a male donor with ankylosing spondylitis or in good health (not recorded which).

A few counts support this clonotype. The V gene is TRBV4-1, the J gene TRBJ1-5, with D possibly being TRBD1 (5 bases). Trimming stripped 0 bases from V and 4 bases from J, with 10 bases between. The CDR3 is made up of 15 amino acids. CDR1 is MGHRA and CDR2 is YSYEKL in the germline V gene. The CDR3 DNA sequence: TGCGCCAGCAGCCAAGATGGAGGGGCGAATCAGCCCCAGCATTTT. Amino acids: CASSQDGGANQPQHF.

This clonotype occurred a few times. The chain combines TRBV6-2 or TRBV6-3 with TRBJ2-1; 7 positions agree with TRBD2. CDR1 is MNHEY, CDR2 SVGEGT, per germline. Losses at the gene ends were 6 bases for V and 7 bases for J; bases not matched to a gene: 9. The CDR3 is 14 residues long. CDR3 coding DNA: TGTGCCAGCAGGCGGGAGCGGCCCGGGAATGAGCAGTTCTTC. Translated: CASRRERPGNEQFF.

This clonotype was picked up many times. Germline is not matched at one junction end, which may reflect a read error. The chain uses TRBV2 and TRBJ1-1, with D unclear. Per germline, CDR1 SNHLY and CDR2 FYNNEI. The CDR3 runs to 12 residues. The CDR3 coding sequence is TGTGCCAGCAGTGGGGATTCGGCTGAAGCTTTTTTT. Translation: CASSGDSAEAFF.

The sample holds many counts of this clonotype. The chain recombines TRBV6-5 with TRBJ2-5; 7 bases align to TRBD1. J was trimmed by 7 bases and V by 6 bases; bases with no gene match: 2. CDR1 and CDR2 from the germline V gene are MNHEY and SVGAGI. The CDR3 length is 11 residues. The CDR3, as DNA: TGTGCCAGCAGCCGGGACAGGACCCAGTACTTC. Residues: CASSRDRTQYF.

Ten or more counts support this clonotype. The V and J genes are TRBV6-2 or TRBV6-3 and TRBJ1-3, with 11 bases lining up with TRBD1. This CDR3 contains 16 residues. Losses at the gene ends were 6 bases for V and 2 bases for J; bases not matched to a gene: 6. Per germline, CDR1 MNHEY and CDR2 SVGEGT. This chain's CDR3 is CASRRTGGATGNTIYF. The CDR3 coding sequence is TGTGCCAGCAGAAGGACAGGGGGCGCTACTGGAAACACCATATATTTT.

The chain combines TRBV28 with TRBJ1-2, with D possibly TRBD1 on 5 matching bases. CDR1 and CDR2 (germline): MDHEN, SYDVKM. Trimming cost V 4 bases and J 2 bases, with 14 bases left between them. CDR3 length: 15 residues. The CDR3 here is CASSSSGGSNYGYTF. CDR3 nucleotide sequence: TGTGCCAGCAGTTCTAGTGGGGGGTCCAACTATGGCTACACCTTC.

This clonotype was seen ten or more times. The chain recombines TRBV5-1 with TRBJ2-1; TRBD1 is a possible D gene (5 bases). The germline V gene has CDR1 SGHRS and CDR2 YFSETQ. CDR3 length: 16 residues. Trimming left V 1 base short and J 10 bases short, with 21 bases between. The chain's CDR3 is CASSLKIRARFGEQFF. As DNA, the CDR3 is TGCGCCAGCAGCTTGAAGATCAGGGCGCGCTTTGGCGAGCAGTTCTTC.

This clonotype was recorded at least ten times. J is TRBJ2-5 and V is TRBV29-1; D call uncertain. Deletions cut 6 bases from V and 1 base from J, with 9 bases between. Looked up from germline, CDR1 is SQVTM and CDR2 is ANQGSEA. The CDR3 spans 12 residues. CDR3 in DNA: TGCAGCGTGAGGCGGCCCCAAGAGACCCAGTACTTC. Its protein product is CSVRRPQETQYF.

The J gene is TRBJ2-1, the V gene TRBV7-2, with TRBD2 as a possible D gene (6 bases). The CDR3 sequence is 14 residues long. The germline gives CDR1 SGHTA, CDR2 FQGNSA. Between the trimmed V and J ends, which lost 8 bases and 8 bases, there was a span of 19 bases. The CDR3, as DNA: TGTGCCAGCGTTGCGGATTTCGGGGGTGATGAGCAGTTCTTC. This gives the protein CASVADFGGDEQFF. Based on the CDR3 plus reference TRBV7-2 and TRBJ2-1, the full variable domain is GAGVSQSPSNKVTEKGKDVELRCDPISGHTALYWYRQSLGQGLEFLIYFQGNSAPDKSGLPSDRFSAERTGGSVSTLTIQRTQQEDSAVYLCASVADFGGDEQFFGPGTRLTVL.

Regarding this clonotype: A much larger clone differs from this one at a single base, so this may be a read error. The V gene is TRBV20-1, the J gene TRBJ2-5; D gene unclear. The CDR3 consists of 11 residues. Germline V gene data show CDR1 as DFQATT and CDR2 as SNEGSKA (reference sequence). The CDR3 coding sequence is TGCAGTGCTAGGACCAAGCAGACCAAGTACTTC. The encoded protein is CSARTKQTKYF.

This clonotype was seen at least ten times. The V gene is TRBV18, the J gene TRBJ1-5, with TRBD1 identical over 9 bases. Per germline, CDR1 KGHSH and CDR2 LQKENI. The CDR3 covers 13 residues. V trimming: 4 bases; J trimming: 7 bases; junction bases outside the gene matches: 2. CDR3: CASSRTGDQPQHF. CDR3 coding DNA: TGTGCCAGCTCACGGACAGGGGACCAGCCCCAGCATTTT.

Of note for this clonotype: This could be a read error, since a much larger clone is one nucleotide away. The chain combines TRBV5-1 with TRBJ2-1, with D possibly matching TRBD2 (6 bases). The CDR3 length is 14 residues. Germline V gene data show CDR1 as SGHRS and CDR2 as YFSETQ. The ends were cut back, 9 bases at V and 4 bases at J, with 17 bases in the middle. In DNA, the CDR3 is TGCGCCAACAAACCTAGCGCGGGTTACAATGAGCAGTTCTTC. This encodes CANKPSAGYNEQFF.

V and J are TRBV7-2 and TRBJ2-2; D assignment may be TRBD1 or TRBD2 (5 bases each). The V gene's germline CDR1 is SGHTA and CDR2 FQGNSA. Trimming stripped 2 bases from V and 0 bases from J, with 13 bases between. This CDR3 region has 17 residues. CDR3 residues: CASSLPRDRANTGELFF. CDR3 DNA: TGTGCCAGCAGCTTACCCCGGGACCGCGCGAACACCGGGGAGCTGTTTTTT. Looking up the rest from reference TRBV7-2 and TRBJ2-2 gives the full variable domain: GAGVSQSPSNKVTEKGKDVELRCDPISGHTALYWYRQSLGQGLEFLIYFQGNSAPDKSGLPSDRFSAERTGGSVSTLTIQRTQQEDSAVYLCASSLPRDRANTGELFFGEGSRLTVL.